The present T cell receptor beta chain was sequenced within a study of early T cells in non-severe SARS-CoV-2 infection. Individual cDNA molecules were tagged with unique molecular identifiers, the study reported. TCRdb recomputed calls from the 5' RACE reads with MiXCR, one row per CDR3 protein. The table shows around 44,000 distinct CDR3 sequences, with around a tenth occurring only once. The germline CDR1 and CDR2 sequences are KGHSH and LQKENI. Trimming left V 4 bases short and J 5 bases short, with 14 bases between. The CDR3 contains 15 residues. Input material: whole blood. V usage is TRBV18 and J usage is TRBJ1-4; D perhaps matches TRBD1 (5 bases). This sequence was found in an adult who was a healthcare worker with PCR-confirmed SARS-CoV-2 infection or an uninfected control (not recorded which). DNA for the CDR3: TGTGCCAGCTCACAGGACACCGGCTCAAATGAAAAACTGTTTTTT. This translates into CASSQDTGSNEKLFF.